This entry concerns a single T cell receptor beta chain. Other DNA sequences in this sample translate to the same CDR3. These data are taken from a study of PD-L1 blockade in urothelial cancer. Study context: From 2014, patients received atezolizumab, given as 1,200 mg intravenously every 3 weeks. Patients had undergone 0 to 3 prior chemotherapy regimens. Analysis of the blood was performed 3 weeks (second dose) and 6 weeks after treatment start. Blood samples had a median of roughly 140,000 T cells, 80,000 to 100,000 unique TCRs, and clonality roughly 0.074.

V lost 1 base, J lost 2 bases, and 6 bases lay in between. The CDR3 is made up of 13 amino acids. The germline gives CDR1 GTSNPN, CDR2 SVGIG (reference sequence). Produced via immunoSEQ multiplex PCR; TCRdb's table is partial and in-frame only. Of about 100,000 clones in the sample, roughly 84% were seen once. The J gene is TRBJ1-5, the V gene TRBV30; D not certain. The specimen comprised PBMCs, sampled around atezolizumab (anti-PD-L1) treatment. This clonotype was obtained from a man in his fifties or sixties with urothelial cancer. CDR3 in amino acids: CAWSGGGNQPQHF. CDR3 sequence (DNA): TGTGCCTGGAGTGGGGGAGGCAATCAGCCCCAGCATTTT. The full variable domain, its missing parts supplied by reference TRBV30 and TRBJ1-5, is SQTIHQWPATLVQPVGSPLSLECTVEGTSNPNLYWYRQAAGRGLQLLFYSVGIGQISSEVPQNLSASRPQDRQFILSSKKLLLSDSGFYLCAWSGGGNQPQHFGDGTRLSIL.